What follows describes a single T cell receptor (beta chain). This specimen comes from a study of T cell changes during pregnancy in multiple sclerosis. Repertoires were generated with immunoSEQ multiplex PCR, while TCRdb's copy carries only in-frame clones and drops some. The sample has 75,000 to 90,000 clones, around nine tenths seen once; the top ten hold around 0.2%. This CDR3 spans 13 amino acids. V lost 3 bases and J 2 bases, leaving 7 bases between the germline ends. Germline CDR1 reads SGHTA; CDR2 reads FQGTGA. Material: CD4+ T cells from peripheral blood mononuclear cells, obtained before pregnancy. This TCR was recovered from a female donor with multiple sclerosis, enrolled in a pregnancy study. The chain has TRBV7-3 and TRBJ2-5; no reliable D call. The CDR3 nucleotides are TGTGCCAGCAGCTTGGCCAGGCAAGAGACCCAGTACTTC. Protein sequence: CASSLARQETQYF.